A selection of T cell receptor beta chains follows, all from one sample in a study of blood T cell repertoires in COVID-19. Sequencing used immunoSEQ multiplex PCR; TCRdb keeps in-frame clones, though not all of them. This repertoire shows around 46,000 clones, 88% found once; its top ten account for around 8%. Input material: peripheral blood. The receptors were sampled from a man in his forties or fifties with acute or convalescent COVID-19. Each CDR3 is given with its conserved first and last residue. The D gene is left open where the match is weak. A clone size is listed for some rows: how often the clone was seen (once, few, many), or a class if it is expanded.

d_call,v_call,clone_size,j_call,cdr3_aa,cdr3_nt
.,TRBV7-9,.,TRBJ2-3,CASTPRRGGEDTQYF,TGTGCCAGCACCCCCCGGAGGGGGGGAGAAGATACGCAGTATTTT
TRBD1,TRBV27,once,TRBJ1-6,CASRRDPRDRGQSPLHF,TGTGCCAGCAGACGAGACCCTAGGGACAGGGGACAATCACCCCTCCACTTT
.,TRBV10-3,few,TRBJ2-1,CAISPGHPSNEQFF,TGTGCCATCAGCCCAGGACACCCTTCCAATGAGCAGTTCTTC
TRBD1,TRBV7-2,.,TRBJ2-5,CASSAQQGQETQYF,TGTGCCAGCAGCGCCCAACAGGGGCAAGAGACCCAGTACTTC
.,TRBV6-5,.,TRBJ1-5,CASSGGGENQPQHF,TGTGCCAGCAGCGGAGGGGGGGAAAATCAGCCCCAGCATTTT
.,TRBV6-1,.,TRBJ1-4,CASREEGLPGEKLFF,TGTGCCAGCAGGGAAGAGGGACTGCCGGGGGAAAAACTGTTTTTT
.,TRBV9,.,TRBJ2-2,CASSSRVTGELFF,TGTGCCAGCAGCTCGCGCGTCACCGGGGAGCTGTTTTTT
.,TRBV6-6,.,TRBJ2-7,CASSYRQGYDEQYF,TGTGCCAGCAGTTACCGTCAGGGTTACGACGAGCAGTACTTC
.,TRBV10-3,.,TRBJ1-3,CAISDNREGNTIYF,TGTGCCATCAGTGACAACAGGGAGGGAAACACCATATATTTT
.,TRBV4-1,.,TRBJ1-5,CASSQKPGTYSNQPQHF,TGCGCCAGCAGCCAGAAACCCGGGACTTATAGCAATCAGCCCCAGCATTTT
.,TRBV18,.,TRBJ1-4,CASSGTSKEKLFF,TGTGCCAGCTCCGGTACCTCGAAAGAAAAACTGTTTTTT
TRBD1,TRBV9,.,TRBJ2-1,CASSVESQGEGNEQFF,TGTGCCAGCAGCGTAGAGTCCCAGGGGGAAGGTAATGAGCAGTTCTTC
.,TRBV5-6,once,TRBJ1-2,CASSFMASGAYGYTF,TGTGCCAGCAGCTTTATGGCGAGTGGAGCCTATGGCTACACCTTC
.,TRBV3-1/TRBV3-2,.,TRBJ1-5,CASSFRGGNQPQHF,TGTGCCAGCAGCTTCCGGGGGGGCAATCAGCCCCAGCATTTT
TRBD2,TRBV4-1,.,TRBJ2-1,CASSQEASGGYNEQFF,TGCGCCAGCAGCCAAGAGGCTAGCGGGGGATACAATGAGCAGTTCTTC
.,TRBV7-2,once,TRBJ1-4,CASSLVEFGEKLFF,TGTGCCAGCAGCTTAGTAGAGTTTGGTGAAAAACTGTTTTTT
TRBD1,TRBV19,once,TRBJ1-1,CASRWGPGQGYEAFF,TGTGCCAGTAGGTGGGGGCCGGGACAGGGCTATGAAGCTTTCTTT
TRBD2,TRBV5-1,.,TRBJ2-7,CASSLERGLAGNTYEQYF,TGCGCCAGCAGCTTGGAAAGGGGACTAGCGGGCAACACCTACGAGCAGTACTTC
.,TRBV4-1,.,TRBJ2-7,CASSQDNSYEQYF,TGCGCCAGCAGCCAAGATAACAGCTACGAGCAGTACTTC
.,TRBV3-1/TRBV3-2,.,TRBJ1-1,CASSLPDRNTEAFF,TGTGCCAGCAGCTTACCCGACAGGAACACTGAAGCTTTCTTT
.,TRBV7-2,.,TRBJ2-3,CASSYITDTQYF,TGTGCCAGCAGCTATATTACAGATACGCAGTATTTT
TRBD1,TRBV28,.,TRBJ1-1,CASSMTGARNTEAFF,TGTGCCAGCAGTATGACAGGGGCCCGGAACACTGAAGCTTTCTTT
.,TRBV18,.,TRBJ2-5,CASSLQSEETQYF,TGTGCCAGCTCATTACAAAGCGAAGAGACCCAGTACTTC
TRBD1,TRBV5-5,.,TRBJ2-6,CASSSTGAGANVLTF,TGTGCCAGCAGCTCGACAGGGGCTGGGGCCAACGTCCTGACTTTC
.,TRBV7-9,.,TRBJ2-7,CASSFSQGSYEQYF,TGTGCCAGCAGCTTTAGTCAGGGGTCCTACGAGCAGTACTTC
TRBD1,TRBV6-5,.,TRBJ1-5,CASSPDREWGQPQHF,TGTGCCAGCAGTCCGGACAGGGAGTGGGGTCAGCCCCAGCATTTT
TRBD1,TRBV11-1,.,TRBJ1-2,CASSLGTGDYGYTF,TGTGCCAGCAGCTTAGGTACAGGGGACTATGGCTACACCTTC
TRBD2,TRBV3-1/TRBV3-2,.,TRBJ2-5,CASSQDPGRGGPEETQYF,TGTGCCAGCAGCCAAGATCCTGGGCGGGGGGGCCCTGAGGAGACCCAGTACTTC
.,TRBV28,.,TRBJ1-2,CASSLLGPGYTF,TGTGCCAGCAGTTTATTGGGCCCTGGCTACACCTTC
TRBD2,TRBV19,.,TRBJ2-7,CATRPWASGSYEQYF,TGTGCCACTCGGCCATGGGCTAGCGGGAGCTACGAGCAGTACTTC
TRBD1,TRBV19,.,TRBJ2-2,CASSSGQGAGTGELFF,TGTGCCAGTAGCTCAGGACAGGGCGCGGGTACCGGGGAGCTGTTTTTT
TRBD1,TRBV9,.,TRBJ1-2,CASSVDSSSAGDRAPLGYGYTF,TGTGCCAGCAGCGTAGATTCTAGCTCGGCGGGGGACAGGGCCCCCCTCGGCTATGGCTACACCTTC
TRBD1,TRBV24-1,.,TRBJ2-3,CATGDRVGTDTQYF,TGTGCCACCGGAGACAGGGTAGGAACAGATACGCAGTATTTT
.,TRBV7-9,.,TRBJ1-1,CASSNRRVEAFF,TGTGCCAGCAGCAATAGGCGGGTTGAAGCTTTCTTT
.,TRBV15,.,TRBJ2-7,CATSRDEAPHYF,TGTGCCACCAGCAGAGATGAGGCGCCGCACTACTTC
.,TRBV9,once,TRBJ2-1,CASSVDRVSYNEQFF,TGTGCCAGCAGCGTAGACAGGGTGTCCTACAATGAGCAGTTCTTC
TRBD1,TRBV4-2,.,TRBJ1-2,CASSQGGDRGKYTF,TGTGCCAGCAGCCAGGGGGGGGACAGGGGAAAGTACACCTTC
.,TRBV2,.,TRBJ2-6,CASSEYSSGANVLTF,TGTGCCAGCAGTGAATACAGCTCTGGGGCCAACGTCCTGACTTTC
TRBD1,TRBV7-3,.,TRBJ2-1,CASSLPGGNEQFF,TGTGCCAGCAGCTTACCAGGGGGCAATGAGCAGTTCTTC
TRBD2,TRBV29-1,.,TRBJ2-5,CSVEAPEGGGIGETQYF,TGCAGCGTTGAAGCGCCGGAGGGCGGGGGGATAGGGGAGACCCAGTACTTC
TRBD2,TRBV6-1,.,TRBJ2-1,CASSEEAGGYNEQFF,TGTGCCAGCAGTGAAGAGGCGGGGGGATACAATGAGCAGTTCTTC
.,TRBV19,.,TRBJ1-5,CASSIERLGHNQPQHF,TGTGCCAGTAGTATAGAGCGGCTGGGACACAATCAGCCCCAGCATTTT